The rows below give T cell receptor beta chains drawn from one sample of a study of T cells in Graves' hyperthyroidism and ophthalmopathy. TCRdb re-derived calls from the multiplex PCR reads in MiXCR, one entry per CDR3 protein. Among about 770,000 distinct CDR3 sequences listed, roughly a sixth were seen once. The material sequenced was blood. These receptors were collected from a woman between 50 and 59 years old with Graves' hyperthyroidism that later progressed to Graves' ophthalmopathy. Each CDR3 is given with its conserved first and last residue. Each record gives: CDR3 protein, CDR3 DNA, V gene, clone size, D gene, J gene. A D gene is named only where the DNA matches it firmly. Clone size is given for some rows only: seen once, a few or many times, or a class if the clone is expanded.

cdr3_aa: CASSEGPGLPNYGYTF; cdr3_nt: TGTGCCAGCAGTGAAGGCCCAGGGCTGCCAAACTATGGCTACACCTTC; v_call: TRBV6-1; clone_size: NA; d_call: NA; j_call: TRBJ1-2
cdr3_aa: CASSLGRAGGDGANVLTF; cdr3_nt: TGCGCCAGCAGCTTGGGGCGAGCGGGGGGTGATGGGGCCAACGTCCTGACTTTC; v_call: TRBV5-1; clone_size: NA; d_call: TRBD2; j_call: TRBJ2-6
cdr3_aa: CASSTVRATNEKLFF; cdr3_nt: TGTGCCAGCAGCACCGTAAGGGCAACTAATGAAAAACTGTTTTTT; v_call: TRBV11-2; clone_size: few; d_call: NA; j_call: TRBJ1-4
cdr3_aa: CAIRGSDSYEQYF; cdr3_nt: TGTGCCATCAGAGGATCAGATTCCTACGAGCAGTACTTC; v_call: TRBV10-3; clone_size: many; d_call: NA; j_call: TRBJ2-7
cdr3_aa: CSARQEQDRANEKLFF; cdr3_nt: TGCAGTGCTAGGCAGGAGCAAGACAGGGCGAACGAAAAACTGTTTTTT; v_call: TRBV20-1; clone_size: many; d_call: TRBD1; j_call: TRBJ1-4
cdr3_aa: CASRPHSGGDNEQFF; cdr3_nt: TGTGCCAGCAGGCCCCACAGCGGGGGGGACAATGAGCAGTTCTTC; v_call: TRBV7-3; clone_size: many; d_call: TRBD2; j_call: TRBJ2-1
cdr3_aa: CASIFIGGSYNEQFF; cdr3_nt: TGTGCCAGCATTTTCATTGGGGGTTCCTACAATGAGCAGTTCTTC; v_call: TRBV6-2/TRBV6-3; clone_size: NA; d_call: NA; j_call: TRBJ2-1
cdr3_aa: CSAPPGLAGGYNEQFF; cdr3_nt: TGCAGTGCTCCGCCGGGACTAGCGGGGGGGTACAATGAGCAGTTCTTC; v_call: TRBV20-1; clone_size: many; d_call: TRBD2; j_call: TRBJ2-1
cdr3_aa: CASSHAQGRLAEAFF; cdr3_nt: TGTGCCAGCAGTCATGCACAGGGGCGGTTGGCTGAAGCTTTCTTT; v_call: TRBV7-9; clone_size: many; d_call: TRBD1; j_call: TRBJ1-1
cdr3_aa: CASSMEDYGYTF; cdr3_nt: TGTGCCAGTAGTATGGAGGATTATGGCTACACCTTC; v_call: TRBV19; clone_size: few; d_call: NA; j_call: TRBJ1-2
cdr3_aa: CSAHPRAYGYTF; cdr3_nt: TGCAGTGCTCATCCTCGGGCCTATGGCTACACCTTC; v_call: TRBV20-1; clone_size: many; d_call: NA; j_call: TRBJ1-2
cdr3_aa: CASSPVREGGSPLHF; cdr3_nt: TGTGCCAGCTCACCGGTACGCGAAGGAGGGTCACCCCTCCACTTT; v_call: TRBV18; clone_size: many; d_call: NA; j_call: TRBJ1-6
cdr3_aa: CASSRTVVTGELFF; cdr3_nt: TGTGCCAGCAGTCGGACGGTAGTTACCGGGGAGCTGTTTTTT; v_call: TRBV12-3/TRBV12-4; clone_size: few; d_call: NA; j_call: TRBJ2-2
cdr3_aa: CASSRQGVPNEKLFF; cdr3_nt: TGTGCCAGCAGTCGACAGGGGGTACCTAATGAAAAACTGTTTTTT; v_call: TRBV6-1; clone_size: many; d_call: TRBD1; j_call: TRBJ1-4
cdr3_aa: CASSPETENNEQFF; cdr3_nt: TGTGCCAGCTCACCCGAGACAGAGAACAATGAGCAGTTCTTC; v_call: TRBV18; clone_size: few; d_call: NA; j_call: TRBJ2-1
cdr3_aa: CASSPRAGSETQYF; cdr3_nt: TGTGCCAGCAGCCCCCGCGCAGGGTCGGAGACCCAGTACTTC; v_call: TRBV11-2; clone_size: many; d_call: NA; j_call: TRBJ2-5
cdr3_aa: CASASLGQGVEKLFF; cdr3_nt: TGTGCCAGCGCGAGTCTGGGACAGGGGGTAGAAAAACTGTTTTTT; v_call: TRBV2; clone_size: few; d_call: TRBD1; j_call: TRBJ1-4
cdr3_aa: CASSQGRIPDTIYF; cdr3_nt: TGTGCCAGCAGCCAAGGGAGGATTCCGGACACCATATATTTT; v_call: TRBV3-1; clone_size: few; d_call: NA; j_call: TRBJ1-3
cdr3_aa: CSATHRGTYNEQFF; cdr3_nt: TGCAGTGCTACACACAGGGGAACCTACAATGAGCAGTTCTTC; v_call: TRBV20-1; clone_size: NA; d_call: TRBD1; j_call: TRBJ2-1
cdr3_aa: CASSEELAAHPSYEQYF; cdr3_nt: TGTGCCAGCAGTGAAGAGTTAGCGGCACACCCGTCCTACGAGCAGTACTTC; v_call: TRBV6-1; clone_size: many; d_call: NA; j_call: TRBJ2-7
cdr3_aa: CASSGTEYGYTF; cdr3_nt: TGTGCCTCATCCGGGACAGAATATGGCTACACCTTC; v_call: TRBV10-3; clone_size: NA; d_call: TRBD1; j_call: TRBJ1-2
cdr3_aa: CASSGVGASEKLFF; cdr3_nt: TGTGCCAGCAGCGGGGTGGGGGCGAGTGAAAAACTGTTTTTT; v_call: TRBV7-3; clone_size: NA; d_call: NA; j_call: TRBJ1-4
cdr3_aa: CAISLGATYEQYF; cdr3_nt: TGTGCCATCAGTCTAGGCGCTACCTACGAGCAGTACTTC; v_call: TRBV10-3; clone_size: few; d_call: NA; j_call: TRBJ2-7
cdr3_aa: CASSPSAGRETQYF; cdr3_nt: TGTGCCAGCAGCCCCTCGGCGGGGCGGGAGACCCAGTACTTC; v_call: TRBV7-9; clone_size: many; d_call: NA; j_call: TRBJ2-5
cdr3_aa: CASSLEVHGYTF; cdr3_nt: TGTGCCAGCAGCTTAGAGGTTCATGGCTACACCTTC; v_call: TRBV7-9; clone_size: many; d_call: NA; j_call: TRBJ1-2
cdr3_aa: CASSAGTYNEQFF; cdr3_nt: TGCGCCAGCAGCGCGGGGACCTACAATGAGCAGTTCTTC; v_call: TRBV5-1; clone_size: many; d_call: NA; j_call: TRBJ2-1